Listed here are 10 T cell receptor beta chains from one sample, sequenced in a study of technical replicates of blood from several donors. Data came from immunoSEQ multiplex PCR; TCRdb stores just in-frame clones and leaves some out. Of about 94,000 clones in the sample, nearly 97% were seen once. The specimen was T cells isolated from PBMCs. The receptor source for this set is a human donor in good health.

V and J are TRBV28 and TRBJ2-5; D may be TRBD1 (7 bases). The germline CDR1 and CDR2 sequences are MDHEN and SYDVKM. This CDR3 has 16 residues. V dropped 6 bases and J dropped 6 bases, with 23 bases sitting between them. The CDR3 DNA follows: TGTGCCAGCAGGCATCAGGGGGGAAGCGGTTTAAAGACCCAGTACTTC. Protein sequence: CASRHQGGSGLKTQYF.

This clone appeared once. The chain employs TRBV27 and TRBJ2-7, with D perhaps TRBD1 (6 bases). V lost 3 bases, J lost 3 bases, and 18 bases lay in between. This CDR3 region has 16 residues. Germline V CDR1 and CDR2: MNHEY, SMNVEV (reference sequence). The CDR3 loop is CASSFWLQGNYYEQYF. The CDR3 nucleotides read TGTGCCAGCAGTTTTTGGCTACAGGGAAATTACTACGAGCAGTACTTC.

The chain carries TRBV11-3 and TRBJ1-1; 8 bases are shared with TRBD1. V dropped 5 bases and J dropped 5; count of bases not matched to a gene: 7. Germline V lookup: CDR1 SGHNT, CDR2 YENEEA. CDR3 length: 14 amino acids. The chain's CDR3 is CASSPRTGTTEAFF. CDR3 nucleotides: TGTGCCAGCAGCCCACGGACAGGGACGACTGAAGCTTTCTTT.

This clone has a single count. The chain recombines TRBV10-1 with TRBJ2-5; D is undetermined. This CDR3 contains 12 residues. Germline V gives CDR1 WNHNN, CDR2 SYGVQD (reference sequence). The germline V and J ends were trimmed by 3 bases and 5 bases, with 7 bases remaining between them. CDR3 nucleotide sequence: TGCGCCAGCAGTGAAAGTGAGGAGACCCAGTACTTC. Its translation: CASSESEETQYF.

The chain has TRBV7-7 and TRBJ1-1, with D possibly matching TRBD1 (6 bases). This CDR3 contains 13 residues. V lost 5 bases, J lost 7 bases, and 14 bases lay in between. CDR1 SSHAT and CDR2 FNYEAQ come from the germline V gene (reference sequence). The chain's CDR3 is CASSQMLDSEAFF. The CDR3 bases are TGTGCCAGCAGCCAGATGTTGGACAGTGAAGCTTTCTTT.

V and J are TRBV5-1 and TRBJ2-3, with D possibly matching TRBD2 (5 bases). Per germline, CDR1 SGHRS and CDR2 YFSETQ. The length of the CDR3 is 14 residues. The ends were cut back, 0 bases at V and 4 bases at J, with 9 bases in the middle. The CDR3, as DNA: TGCGCCAGCAGCTTGGAAGGGAGCGCAGATACGCAGTATTTT. The encoded protein is CASSLEGSADTQYF.

The chain has TRBV19 and TRBJ2-2; 12 bases fit TRBD2. This CDR3 contains 18 residues. Per germline, CDR1 LNHDA and CDR2 SQIVND (reference sequence). V trimming: 7 bases; J trimming: 3 bases; junction bases outside the gene matches: 12. In DNA form, the CDR3 reads TGTGCCAGTATGGGGGAGAGACTAGCGGGAGATTACACCGGGGAGCTGTTTTTT. Translated, it gives CASMGERLAGDYTGELFF.

The rearrangement uses TRBV10-3 and TRBJ2-1; 15 bases are a match to TRBD2. The ends lost 8 bases at V and 8 bases at J; junction bases unmatched: 10. Germline-derived CDR1 and CDR2 are ENHRY and SYGVKD. This CDR3 region has 16 residues. Written as DNA, the CDR3 is TGTGCCATCGGCCCCGGACTAGCGGGAGGGCAGGATGAGCAGTTCTTC. It translates to CAIGPGLAGGQDEQFF.

The gene calls are TRBV10-3 and TRBJ2-7, with a tentative D call TRBD2 (6 bases). Germline CDR1 and CDR2: ENHRY and SYGVKD. The CDR3 is made up of 12 amino acids. Trimming shortened V by 11 bases and J by 0 bases, and 11 bases separated the two germline ends. The CDR3 DNA sequence: TGTGCCTCCGAGGAGGGCTCCTACGAGCAGTACTTC. This sequence encodes CASEEGSYEQYF.

The V gene is TRBV4-1, the J gene TRBJ1-4; 9 positions match TRBD1. With V trimmed by 6 bases and J by 6 bases, 11 bases remained unmatched. In germline, CDR1 is MGHRA, CDR2 YSYEKL. This CDR3 comprises 16 residues. The CDR3 is CASRAPGQGNYEKLFF. The DNA for the CDR3 is TGCGCCAGCAGGGCCCCGGGACAGGGTAATTATGAAAAACTGTTTTTT.